A selection of T cell receptor beta chains follows, all from one sample in a study of blood T cell repertoires in COVID-19. TCRdb's copy holds only in-frame clones and misses some; the assay was immunoSEQ multiplex PCR. The profile shows roughly 200,000 clones, over 75% of them singletons. Sequencing input: peripheral blood. Receptors were obtained from a person aged 70 to 85 with COVID-19, enrolled during active disease. Each CDR3 is given with its conserved first and last residue. D genes are given only for firm matches. Some rows have no size entry. The others give once, few or many, or a class for an expanded clone.

J: TRBJ2-1
D: TRBD2
V: TRBV7-2
size: -
CDR3: CASSLAPSGGANEQFF
DNA: TGTGCCAGCAGCTTAGCGCCCAGCGGGGGGGCCAATGAGCAGTTCTTC

J: TRBJ2-3
D: -
V: TRBV7-3
size: few
CDR3: CASSSLTDTQYF
DNA: TGTGCCAGCAGCTCCCTAACAGATACGCAGTATTTT

J: TRBJ2-2
D: -
V: TRBV6-5
size: -
CDR3: CASRASRETGELFF
DNA: TGTGCCAGCAGGGCCTCCAGGGAAACCGGGGAGCTGTTTTTT

J: TRBJ2-1
D: TRBD2
V: TRBV4-1
size: -
CDR3: CASSQEGGGSYNEQFF
DNA: TGCGCCAGCAGCCAAGAAGGCGGGGGGTCCTACAATGAGCAGTTCTTC

J: TRBJ2-5
D: -
V: TRBV27
size: -
CDR3: CASSPLPGAGGTQYF
DNA: TGTGCCAGCAGTCCCCTTCCAGGGGCAGGCGGGACCCAGTACTTC

J: TRBJ1-1
D: TRBD1
V: TRBV5-1
size: -
CDR3: CASTYTGATNTEAFF
DNA: TGCGCCAGCACCTACACAGGGGCGACGAACACTGAAGCTTTCTTT

J: TRBJ1-1
D: -
V: TRBV9
size: -
CDR3: CASSVGAPGEAFF
DNA: TGTGCCAGCAGCGTGGGGGCCCCAGGGGAAGCTTTCTTT

J: TRBJ1-1
D: -
V: TRBV29-1
size: -
CDR3: CSVQGTNTEAFF
DNA: TGCAGCGTTCAGGGGACGAACACTGAAGCTTTCTTT

J: TRBJ1-2
D: -
V: TRBV27
size: -
CDR3: CASSSSWGGFYGYTF
DNA: TGTGCCAGCAGTTCCTCTTGGGGGGGGTTCTATGGCTACACCTTC

J: TRBJ2-3
D: -
V: TRBV5-1
size: -
CDR3: CASSKQISSTDTQYF
DNA: TGCGCCAGCAGCAAACAGATATCTAGCACAGATACGCAGTATTTT

J: TRBJ1-1
D: -
V: TRBV14
size: -
CDR3: CASSQDSFTEAFF
DNA: TGTGCCAGCAGCCAAGATTCATTCACTGAAGCTTTCTTT

J: TRBJ2-7
D: TRBD1
V: TRBV6-4
size: -
CDR3: CASSIDRDSYYEQYF
DNA: TGTGCCAGCAGTATTGACAGGGACAGTTACTACGAGCAGTACTTC

J: TRBJ1-5
D: -
V: TRBV28
size: -
CDR3: CASSFALGGQPQHF
DNA: TGTGCCAGCAGTTTTGCTCTCGGGGGGCAGCCCCAGCATTTT

J: TRBJ1-5
D: TRBD1
V: TRBV5-6
size: -
CDR3: CASSFGGQGILGQPQHF
DNA: TGTGCCAGCAGCTTTGGAGGACAGGGGATTTTAGGTCAGCCCCAGCATTTT

J: TRBJ2-3
D: TRBD2
V: TRBV19
size: -
CDR3: CASSTRAGGVRDTQYF
DNA: TGTGCCAGTAGTACCCGGGCGGGGGGGGTTAGAGATACGCAGTATTTT

J: TRBJ2-2
D: -
V: TRBV4-3
size: few
CDR3: CASSQEVPSTNTGELFF
DNA: TGCGCCAGCAGCCAAGAGGTGCCTTCTACGAACACCGGGGAGCTGTTTTTT

J: TRBJ2-6
D: TRBD2
V: TRBV3-1/TRBV3-2
size: -
CDR3: CASSLGIAGAGANVLTF
DNA: TGTGCCAGCAGCCTCGGGATAGCGGGAGCTGGGGCCAACGTCCTGACTTTC

J: TRBJ1-2
D: TRBD1
V: TRBV19
size: -
CDR3: CASIPQRGQSYGYTF
DNA: TGTGCCAGTATCCCCCAAAGGGGGCAGAGCTATGGCTACACCTTC

J: TRBJ1-6
D: -
V: TRBV7-2
size: -
CDR3: CASSARYGNSPLHF
DNA: TGTGCCAGCAGCGCCCGCTACGGGAATTCACCCCTCCACTTT

J: TRBJ2-3
D: TRBD2
V: TRBV13
size: -
CDR3: CASSHISAGRGLAGDTQYF
DNA: TGTGCCAGCAGCCATATATCCGCCGGAAGGGGACTAGCGGGGGATACGCAGTATTTT

J: TRBJ2-7
D: -
V: TRBV7-9
size: once
CDR3: CASSSGVREQYF
DNA: TGTGCCAGCAGCTCCGGAGTGCGAGAGCAGTACTTC

J: TRBJ1-1
D: -
V: TRBV7-8
size: -
CDR3: CASSPLAGNTEAFF
DNA: TGTGCCAGCAGCCCCCTAGCTGGGAACACTGAAGCTTTCTTT

J: TRBJ1-1
D: -
V: TRBV6-5
size: -
CDR3: CASRKTDDTEAFF
DNA: TGTGCCAGCAGAAAGACAGACGACACTGAAGCTTTCTTT

J: TRBJ2-1
D: TRBD2
V: TRBV7-9
size: -
CDR3: CASSSGTSGAPGLYNEQFF
DNA: TGTGCCAGCAGCTCCGGGACTAGCGGGGCTCCCGGCCTTTACAATGAGCAGTTCTTC

J: TRBJ2-7
D: -
V: TRBV7-8
size: few
CDR3: CASSLERGGSYEQYF
DNA: TGTGCCAGCAGCTTGGAAAGGGGAGGTTCCTACGAGCAGTACTTC

J: TRBJ2-2
D: TRBD1
V: TRBV28
size: -
CDR3: CASSQTGTASGELFF
DNA: TGTGCCAGCAGCCAGACAGGGACGGCGTCCGGGGAGCTGTTTTTT

J: TRBJ1-2
D: TRBD1
V: TRBV7-2
size: -
CDR3: CASSFPTGGSSGYTF
DNA: TGTGCCAGCAGCTTCCCGACAGGGGGGAGTTCTGGCTACACCTTC

J: TRBJ1-5
D: TRBD1
V: TRBV9
size: -
CDR3: CASGEDRGHDQPQHF
DNA: TGTGCCAGCGGGGAAGACAGGGGGCATGATCAGCCCCAGCATTTT

J: TRBJ2-3
D: -
V: TRBV28
size: -
CDR3: CASNRAGVIKQYF
DNA: TGTGCCAGCAACAGGGCAGGGGTAATAAAACAGTATTTT

J: TRBJ2-2
D: TRBD1
V: TRBV6-5
size: -
CDR3: CAVQGANTGELFF
DNA: TGTGCAGTACAGGGGGCTAACACCGGGGAGCTGTTTTTT

J: TRBJ2-7
D: TRBD2
V: TRBV12-3/TRBV12-4
size: -
CDR3: CASSIAGLEQYF
DNA: TGTGCCAGCAGCATAGCGGGTCTCGAGCAGTACTTC

J: TRBJ1-5
D: -
V: TRBV19
size: -
CDR3: CASSIRRLYSNQPQHF
DNA: TGTGCCAGTAGTATAAGAAGACTCTATAGCAATCAGCCCCAGCATTTT

J: TRBJ2-7
D: -
V: TRBV6-2/TRBV6-3
size: few
CDR3: CASSYMVRSYEQYF
DNA: TGTGCCAGCAGTTACATGGTCAGGTCCTACGAGCAGTACTTC

J: TRBJ2-3
D: -
V: TRBV4-3
size: -
CDR3: CASSLTRPDTQYF
DNA: TGCGCCAGCAGCCTCACGCGGCCAGATACGCAGTATTTT

J: TRBJ2-1
D: -
V: TRBV27
size: -
CDR3: CASSLSAVGGTRGNEQFF
DNA: TGTGCCAGCAGTTTATCAGCTGTCGGGGGGACGAGGGGGAATGAGCAGTTCTTC

J: TRBJ2-1
D: TRBD1
V: TRBV9
size: -
CDR3: CASSGGRQGDFGEQFF
DNA: TGTGCCAGCTCCGGAGGACGACAGGGAGATTTTGGTGAGCAGTTCTTC

J: TRBJ2-2
D: TRBD1
V: TRBV7-2
size: -
CDR3: CASSLSLQGRTGELFF
DNA: TGTGCCAGCAGCTTAAGTTTACAGGGGCGGACCGGGGAGCTGTTTTTT

J: TRBJ1-5
D: -
V: TRBV18
size: -
CDR3: CASSPPSGQPQHF
DNA: TGTGCCAGCTCACCACCGTCAGGACAGCCCCAGCATTTT

J: TRBJ1-4
D: -
V: TRBV28
size: -
CDR3: CASSLNGVNEKLFF
DNA: TGTGCCAGCAGTTTAAACGGGGTTAATGAAAAACTGTTTTTT

J: TRBJ1-5
D: TRBD1
V: TRBV19
size: -
CDR3: CASSGQGGRGQPQHF
DNA: TGTGCCAGTAGTGGTCAGGGGGGCCGGGGTCAGCCCCAGCATTTT

J: TRBJ2-7
D: TRBD2
V: TRBV5-6
size: -
CDR3: CASSPGLARKGEQYF
DNA: TGTGCCAGCAGCCCCGGACTAGCACGAAAAGGCGAGCAGTACTTC

J: TRBJ2-5
D: -
V: TRBV19
size: once
CDR3: CASKRDGNGMETQYF
DNA: TGTGCCAGTAAGCGCGACGGAAACGGGATGGAGACCCAGTACTTC

J: TRBJ1-1
D: -
V: TRBV7-3
size: -
CDR3: CASSLSGAGEAFF
DNA: TGTGCCAGCAGCTTAAGTGGTGCGGGTGAAGCTTTCTTT

J: TRBJ2-1
D: TRBD2
V: TRBV18
size: -
CDR3: CASSPRLAGAYNEQFF
DNA: TGTGCCAGCTCACCCCGACTAGCGGGAGCTTACAATGAGCAGTTCTTC

J: TRBJ2-3
D: TRBD1
V: TRBV5-1
size: -
CDR3: CASSLRTGASTDTQYF
DNA: TGCGCCAGCAGCCTAAGGACAGGCGCTAGCACAGATACGCAGTATTTT

J: TRBJ1-2
D: -
V: TRBV5-4
size: -
CDR3: CASSPPGGPFYGYTF
DNA: TGTGCCAGCAGCCCTCCGGGAGGGCCGTTCTATGGCTACACCTTC

J: TRBJ2-2
D: -
V: TRBV4-3
size: -
CDR3: CASSQDAGALFANTGELFF
DNA: TGCGCCAGCAGCCAAGATGCAGGGGCCCTCTTCGCGAACACCGGGGAGCTGTTTTTT

J: TRBJ2-1
D: TRBD1
V: TRBV18
size: few
CDR3: CASSPQQGPYNEQFF
DNA: TGTGCCAGCTCACCACAACAGGGGCCCTACAATGAGCAGTTCTTC

J: TRBJ2-2
D: -
V: TRBV11-2
size: -
CDR3: CASSLDLRTGDTGELFF
DNA: TGTGCCAGCAGCTTAGATCTAAGAACGGGAGATACCGGGGAGCTGTTTTTT

J: TRBJ1-2
D: -
V: TRBV3-1/TRBV3-2
size: -
CDR3: CASSQVSGGGGYTF
DNA: TGTGCCAGCAGCCAAGTATCCGGGGGAGGAGGCTACACCTTC

J: TRBJ2-3
D: -
V: TRBV7-2
size: -
CDR3: CASSLLGHGDTQYF
DNA: TGTGCCAGCAGCCTCCTTGGACATGGAGATACGCAGTATTTT

J: TRBJ1-2
D: -
V: TRBV6-5
size: -
CDR3: CASSYGGWGDYGYTF
DNA: TGTGCCAGCAGTTACGGAGGTTGGGGTGACTATGGCTACACCTTC

J: TRBJ1-3
D: -
V: TRBV28
size: -
CDR3: CASSSPRDFGNTIYF
DNA: TGTGCCAGCAGTTCCCCCAGGGACTTCGGAAACACCATATATTTT